A single sample gave rise to the 7 T cell receptor beta chains below, sequenced in a study of cytomegalovirus exposure and HLA in healthy donors. Primers for the PCR totalled 60 Vbeta and 13 Jbeta. Sequenced by immunoSEQ multiplex PCR; TCRdb stores in-frame clones only, minus some. The table has 80,000 or so clones, roughly 75% seen once. The sample taken for sequencing was PBMCs. The receptors here all came from a woman between 40 and 50 years old in good health and CMV-seronegative.

This clone has a single count. J is TRBJ2-5 and V is TRBV30, with TRBD1 matching 8 bases. The CDR3 spans 14 residues. Trimming took 3 bases from V and 5 from J; bases not matched to a gene: 8. CDR1 is GTSNPN and CDR2 is SVGIG in the germline V gene (reference sequence). For the CDR3, the DNA is TGTGCCTGGAGGAAGGACAGGGTGAGGGAGACCCAGTACTTC. Its protein is CAWRKDRVRETQYF.

This clone was counted only a few times. V usage is TRBV5-6 and J usage is TRBJ1-6; D is uncertain. Germline CDR1 reads SGHDT; CDR2 reads YYEEEE. Trimming took 4 bases from V and 7 from J, leaving 15 bases between them. This CDR3 is built from 15 residues. The chain's CDR3 is CASSLPATPNSPLHF. For the CDR3, the DNA is TGTGCCAGCAGCCTTCCGGCGACACCGAATTCACCCCTCCACTTT.

The genes are TRBV7-8 and TRBJ1-1; 8 bases are shared with TRBD1. Trimming at V came to 3 bases and at J to 2 bases, leaving 5 bases not matched to a gene. Germline V CDR1 and CDR2: SGHVS, FQNEAQ. The CDR3 spans 15 residues. This chain's CDR3 is CASSFQGALNTEAFF. The CDR3 nucleotides read TGTGCCAGCAGCTTTCAGGGGGCGCTCAACACTGAAGCTTTCTTT. Supplemented by reference TRBV7-8 and TRBJ1-1, the full variable domain reads GAGVSQSPRYKVAKRGQDVALRCDPISGHVSLFWYQQALGQGPEFLTYFQNEAQLDKSGLPSDRFFAERPEGSVSTLKIQRTQQEDSAVYLCASSFQGALNTEAFFGQGTRLTVV.

The chain is built from TRBV6-5 and TRBJ2-7, with D maybe TRBD1 (5 bases). Germline V lookup: CDR1 MNHEY, CDR2 SVGAGI. The CDR3 is 13 residues long. V was pared by 5 bases and J by 3 bases, with 11 bases between. The CDR3: CASSDQGNYEQYF. The CDR3 coding sequence is TGTGCCAGCAGTGACCAGGGTAACTACGAGCAGTACTTC.

The chain recombines TRBV5-1 with TRBJ2-1; D is unresolved. This CDR3 is built from 14 residues. In germline, CDR1 is SGHRS, CDR2 YFSETQ. Trimming left V 2 bases short and J 5 bases short, with 11 bases between. The CDR3 loop is CASSFTRNNNEQFF. CDR3 DNA sequence: TGCGCCAGCAGCTTTACCAGAAACAACAATGAGCAGTTCTTC. Using reference TRBV5-1 and TRBJ2-1 for the parts outside the CDR3, the full variable domain is KAGVTQTPRYLIKTRGQQVTLSCSPISGHRSVSWYQQTPGQGLQFLFEYFSETQRNKGNFPGRFSGRQFSNSRSEMNVSTLELGDSALYLCASSFTRNNNEQFFGPGTRLTVL.

The chain links TRBV19 to TRBJ1-5; D perhaps matches TRBD1 (5 bases). The CDR3 length is 14 residues. V was pared by 4 bases and J by 4 bases, with 11 bases between. The germline V gene encodes CDR1 LNHDA and CDR2 SQIVND (reference sequence). This CDR3 reads CASSTVGGNQPQHF. For the CDR3, the DNA is TGTGCCAGTAGTACAGTGGGGGGAAATCAGCCCCAGCATTTT.

The V gene is TRBV5-1, the J gene TRBJ1-2, with TRBD1 matching 9 bases. CDR3 length: 16 amino acids. The junction had 6 bases not matched to a gene; V was cut back by 3 bases and J by 0 bases. CDR1 SGHRS and CDR2 YFSETQ come from the germline V gene. Here the CDR3 DNA reads TGCGCCAGCAGCTGGGAGGGACAGGGCCCTAACTATGGCTACACCTTC. Amino acid sequence: CASSWEGQGPNYGYTF.